These 21 T cell receptor beta chains came from one sample sequenced in a study of cytomegalovirus exposure and HLA in healthy donors. PCR primers comprised 60 Vbeta and 13 Jbeta primers. The repertoire was sequenced with immunoSEQ multiplex PCR; TCRdb's copy has only in-frame clones and lacks some. The table has about 90,000 clones, roughly 70% seen once. The sequenced material came from PBMCs. The receptors come from a woman aged 45-59 years in good health and CMV-seropositive.

The rearrangement uses TRBV28 and TRBJ1-2; maybe TRBD1 (5 bases). From germline, CDR1 is MDHEN and CDR2 SYDVKM. The CDR3 consists of 15 residues. Trimming pared 3 bases from V and 4 bases from J, leaving 15 bases between. In DNA, the CDR3 is TGTGCCAGCAGTTTTGGGAAGGGAAGGGGCTATGGCTACACCTTC. Encoded protein: CASSFGKGRGYGYTF.

The V gene is TRBV5-6, the J gene TRBJ2-3; TRBD2 matches 7 bases. This CDR3 has 14 residues. With V trimmed by 4 bases and J by 2 bases, 4 bases remained unmatched. CDR1 is SGHDT, CDR2 YYEEEE, per germline. CDR3 DNA: TGTGCCAGCAGCCCGGGACTACCCACAGATACGCAGTATTTT. This gives the protein CASSPGLPTDTQYF.

This clone was counted between two and nine times. The rearrangement links TRBV7-8 to TRBJ2-1; D possibly corresponds to TRBD2 (6 bases). Trimming took 3 bases from V and 6 from J, leaving 18 bases between them. The CDR3 loop spans 16 amino acids. Germline V gene lookup returns CDR1 SGHVS and CDR2 FQNEAQ. The CDR3 region has the DNA TGTGCCAGCAGCTTTCCCCGCCCGCGGGGAGGCAATGAGCAGTTCTTC. Translated: CASSFPRPRGGNEQFF.

The chain links TRBV10-2 to TRBJ2-3; perhaps TRBD2 as D (5 bases). CDR1 is WSHSY and CDR2 is SAAADI in the germline V gene. The V gene lost 2 bases and the J gene lost 4 bases, with 16 bases spanning the gap. The length of the CDR3 is 16 residues. The DNA of the CDR3 is TGCGCCAGCAGTGAGAATCCTAGCCGTTACCCAGATACGCAGTATTTT. Translating gives CASSENPSRYPDTQYF.

The chain uses TRBV19 and TRBJ1-1; D gene ambiguous. The V gene lost 3 bases and the J gene lost 4 bases, with 24 bases spanning the gap. The V gene's germline CDR1 is LNHDA and CDR2 SQIVND (reference sequence). The CDR3 sequence is 18 residues long. The CDR3: CASSIQIRGIFGSTEAFF. As DNA, the CDR3 is TGTGCCAGTAGTATCCAGATCCGGGGTATCTTTGGTAGCACTGAAGCTTTCTTT.

This chain joins TRBV6-5 and TRBJ2-1; D may be TRBD2 (5 bases). This CDR3 is built from 12 residues. Trimming shortened V by 2 bases and J by 12 bases, and 11 bases separated the two germline ends. Germline CDR1 and CDR2: MNHEY and SVGAGI. The CDR3 reads CASSYGAGGQFF. The CDR3 DNA reads as TGTGCCAGCAGTTACGGTGCCGGAGGGCAGTTCTTC.

V is TRBV11-2 and J is TRBJ1-2; D ambiguous. The CDR3 totals 13 residues. Trimming removed 2 bases from V and 6 bases from J, with 10 bases in between. Germline V gene sequence: CDR1 SGHAT, CDR2 FQNNGV. For the CDR3, the DNA is TGTGCCAGCAGCTTAAATCTCGGGAATGGCTACACCTTC. It is translated as CASSLNLGNGYTF.

In DNA, the CDR3 is TGTGCCAGCACCCCCGGGACTAGCGGGAGAGGACTGAGTGAGCAGTACTTC. The encoded protein is CASTPGTSGRGLSEQYF. This chain uses TRBV7-2 with TRBJ2-7; 14 bases are a match to TRBD2. Germline trimming cut 7 bases from V and 7 bases from J; bases unmatched to any gene: 15. Germline V gives CDR1 SGHTA, CDR2 FQGNSA. The CDR3 extends over 17 amino acids.

The chain carries TRBV2 and TRBJ2-2, with 7 positions matching TRBD1. V was clipped by 5 bases and J by 1 base; unmatched bases: 4. Germline V gene data show CDR1 as SNHLY and CDR2 as FYNNEI. This CDR3 comprises 15 residues. CDR3 nucleotide sequence: TGTGCCAGCAGTAAAACAGGGGTGAACACCGGGGAGCTGTTTTTT. It yields the protein CASSKTGVNTGELFF.

The chain carries TRBV5-1 and TRBJ1-6; D gene ambiguous. V lost 0 bases and J 6 bases, leaving 16 bases between the germline ends. This CDR3 comprises 17 residues. Germline V gene lookup returns CDR1 SGHRS and CDR2 YFSETQ. The CDR3 loop reads CASSLAVPRQVNSPLHF. Written as DNA, the CDR3 is TGCGCCAGCAGCTTGGCCGTTCCCCGCCAGGTTAATTCACCCCTCCACTTT. The full variable domain, its missing parts supplied by reference TRBV5-1 and TRBJ1-6, is KAGVTQTPRYLIKTRGQQVTLSCSPISGHRSVSWYQQTPGQGLQFLFEYFSETQRNKGNFPGRFSGRQFSNSRSEMNVSTLELGDSALYLCASSLAVPRQVNSPLHFGNGTRLTVT.

The V and J genes are TRBV9 and TRBJ2-7, with D possibly matching TRBD2 (6 bases). The CDR3 loop spans 15 amino acids. The V and J ends lost 0 bases and 2 bases respectively, with 12 bases between them. The germline gives CDR1 SGDLS, CDR2 YYNGEE. CDR3: CASSVGGEVTYEQYF. The DNA of the CDR3 is TGTGCCAGCAGCGTAGGAGGGGAGGTAACCTACGAGCAGTACTTC.

The chain combines TRBV4-2 with TRBJ2-5; TRBD2 aligns across 7 bases. The V segment lost 0 bases and the J segment 5 bases; nucleotides outside the gene matches: 9. The CDR3 spans 16 residues. Germline V CDR1 and CDR2: LGHNA, YNFKEQ. In nucleotides, the CDR3 is TGTGCCAGCAGCCAAGAGGCGGGGGAAGGTCGGGAGACCCAGTACTTC. As protein: CASSQEAGEGRETQYF.

Of note for this clone: At one of its ends the junction is not consistent with the germline gene, which may arise from a read error. The V and J genes are TRBV5-1 and TRBJ2-5; the match to TRBD2 covers 11 bases. CDR1 and CDR2 (germline): SGHRS, YFSETQ. The CDR3 covers 16 residues. CDR3 nucleotide sequence: TGCGCCAGCAGCTTCGGACTAGCGGGCCCCATAAGGGCCCCCGACTTC. Protein: CASSFGLAGPIRAPDF. The full variable domain, rest sourced from reference TRBV5-1 and TRBJ2-5, is KAGVTQTPRYLIKTRGQQVTLSCSPISGHRSVSWYQQTPGQGLQFLFEYFSETQRNKGNFPGRFSGRQFSNSRSEMNVSTLELGDSALYLCASSFGLAGPIRAPDFGPGTRLLVL.

Only one count was recorded for this clone. The gene calls are TRBV6-5 and TRBJ2-5; TRBD1 is a possible D gene (6 bases). Gene TRBJ2-7 matches the end of the DNA better, so the J call may be wrong. Germline CDR1 and CDR2: MNHEY and SVGAGI. The CDR3 runs 13 residues. The CDR3 nucleotides read TGTGCCAGCAGTGACAGGTATTCCTACGAGCAGTACTTC. It specifies CASSDRYSYEQYF.

This chain joins TRBV6-5 and TRBJ2-7, with D possibly being TRBD1 (5 bases). The V end was cut by 6 bases, the J end by 0 bases, with 15 bases between. The CDR3 contains 15 residues. The V gene's germline CDR1 is MNHEY and CDR2 SVGAGI. The CDR3 sequence: CASRTSADSSYEQYF. The DNA for the CDR3 is TGTGCCAGCAGGACCTCGGCAGACAGCTCCTACGAGCAGTACTTC.

This clone was observed a few times. The chain combines TRBV29-1 with TRBJ2-5, with 9 positions matching TRBD1. With V trimmed by 4 bases and J by 7 bases, 7 bases remained unmatched. In germline, CDR1 is SQVTM, CDR2 ANQGSEA. This CDR3 region has 13 residues. CDR3 residues: CSVAGTGIGTQYF. In DNA, the CDR3 is TGCAGCGTTGCAGGGACAGGGATCGGGACCCAGTACTTC.

V usage is TRBV5-4 and J usage is TRBJ1-2; D might be TRBD1 (6 bases). Trimming took 4 bases from V and 6 from J, leaving 19 bases between them. Germline V gives CDR1 SGHNT, CDR2 YYREEE (reference sequence). This CDR3 comprises 15 residues. CDR3 protein: CASSDPRVGGDGYTF. CDR3 DNA: TGTGCCAGCAGCGACCCCCGTGTAGGGGGAGATGGCTACACCTTC.

The genes are TRBV29-1 and TRBJ1-2; 7 bases agree with TRBD1. CDR1 and CDR2 (germline): SQVTM, ANQGSEA. CDR3 length: 11 residues. Trimming cost V 2 bases and J 8 bases; bases outside gene matches: 2. The CDR3 spells CSVEQGEGYTF. As DNA, the CDR3 is TGCAGCGTTGAACAGGGGGAAGGCTACACCTTC.

The V and J genes are TRBV18 and TRBJ1-1; 9 bases agree with TRBD1. Trimming removed 6 bases from V and 0 bases from J; junction bases left unmatched: 8. The CDR3 is 16 residues long. The germline gives CDR1 KGHSH, CDR2 LQKENI. The CDR3 loop is CASSKDRGVMNTEAFF. DNA for the CDR3: TGTGCCAGCTCGAAGGACAGGGGAGTCATGAACACTGAAGCTTTCTTT.

This chain uses TRBV9 with TRBJ2-1; TRBD2 matches 7 bases. Germline V lookup: CDR1 SGDLS, CDR2 YYNGEE. The CDR3 extends over 14 amino acids. Unmatched junction bases numbered 11, after V lost 4 bases and J lost 10 bases. In nucleotides, the CDR3 is TGTGCCAGCAGCACCGGGACTATCGGGGAAGAGCAGTTCTTC. Its translation is CASSTGTIGEEQFF.

The CDR3 DNA sequence: TGCGCCAACATGGAGGCAGCGGCCGCGAACACCGGGGAGCTGTTTTTT. This gives the protein CANMEAAAANTGELFF. The rearrangement uses TRBV5-1 and TRBJ2-2; tentatively, D is TRBD2 (5 bases). V lost 9 bases and J lost 0, with 18 bases in between. The CDR3 runs to 16 residues. Germline CDR1 is SGHRS and CDR2 is YFSETQ.